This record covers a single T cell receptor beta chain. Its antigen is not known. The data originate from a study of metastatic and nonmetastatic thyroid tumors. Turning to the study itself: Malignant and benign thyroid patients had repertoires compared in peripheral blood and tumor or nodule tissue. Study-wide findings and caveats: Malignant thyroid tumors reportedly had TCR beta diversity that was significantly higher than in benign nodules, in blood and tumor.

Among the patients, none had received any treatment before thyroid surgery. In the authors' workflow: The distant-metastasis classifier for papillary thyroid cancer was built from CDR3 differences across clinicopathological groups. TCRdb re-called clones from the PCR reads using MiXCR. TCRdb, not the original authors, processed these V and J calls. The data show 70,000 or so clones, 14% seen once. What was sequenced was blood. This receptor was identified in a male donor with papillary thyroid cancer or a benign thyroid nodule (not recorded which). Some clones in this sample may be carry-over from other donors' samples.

CDR3 bases: TGCAGTGCTAGATATTTGGGGACTAGCGGTTTTGGGCTGCACGAGCAGTACGTC. This codes for CSARYLGTSGFGLHEQYV. This chain joins TRBV20-1 and TRBJ2-7; 11 bases map to TRBD2. This CDR3 region has 18 residues. V lost 2 bases, J lost 5 bases, and 17 bases stayed unmatched. CDR1 is DFQATT and CDR2 is SNEGSKA in the germline V gene (reference sequence).